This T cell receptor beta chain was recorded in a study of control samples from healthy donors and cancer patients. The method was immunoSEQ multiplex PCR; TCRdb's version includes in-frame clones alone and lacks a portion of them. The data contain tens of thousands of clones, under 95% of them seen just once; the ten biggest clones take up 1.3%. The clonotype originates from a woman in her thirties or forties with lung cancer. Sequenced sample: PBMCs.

Here the CDR3 reads CASSFLAGAYTGELFF. CDR3 DNA sequence: TGTGCCAGCAGCTTTCTGGCGGGGGCGTACACCGGGGAGCTGTTTTTT. This chain connects TRBV11-1 to TRBJ2-2; possibly TRBD2 for D (7 bases). Germline CDR1 reads SGHAT; CDR2 reads FQDESV (reference sequence). The germline V and J ends were trimmed by 3 bases and 3 bases, with 14 bases remaining between them. This CDR3 has 16 amino acids.